This T cell receptor (beta chain) was found in a study of cytomegalovirus exposure and HLA in healthy donors. Both 60 Vbeta primers and 13 Jbeta primers went into the PCR. Profiled with immunoSEQ multiplex PCR; TCRdb holds only in-frame clones, not every one. The sample shows 100,000 to 150,000 clones, 74% of them seen only once. Germline V lookup: CDR1 SGHNT, CDR2 YENEEA. The CDR3 has 13 residues. The junction had 5 bases not matched to a gene; V was cut back by 4 bases and J by 8 bases. There are many counts of this clone. The J gene is TRBJ1-2, the V gene TRBV11-3; 9 nucleotides align to TRBD1. The sequencing input was PBMCs. This TCR came from a middle-aged man in good health and CMV-seropositive. The CDR3 protein is CASSSGQGGGYTF. The CDR3 nucleotides are TGTGCCAGCAGCTCGGGACAGGGTGGAGGCTACACCTTC.